This T cell receptor (beta chain) came from a study of vaccination and CD4 T cells after COVID-19. Study information: Cultures designated as controls were supplied with a CEFX pool, an HIV-1 Nef pool, or no peptide.

A word on this clonotype: The antigen remains unidentified.

Points from the study as a whole: Median SARS-CoV-2-reactive clonotype numbers rose nonsignificantly, roughly 20 to 38.

V lost 10 bases to trimming and J lost 1 base; unmatched junction nucleotides: 4. Germline CDR1 WNHNN, CDR2 SYGVQD (reference sequence). The CDR3 extends over 13 amino acids. Described treatment: roughly ten-day PBMC culture with coronavirus spike peptide pools or control peptides (ViraFEST assay). Once obtained from cultured CD4+ T cells, the DNA was sequenced using the Oncomine TCR Beta short-read assay. The source of extracted genomic DNA was cultured CD4+ T cells. TCRdb re-called the PCR reads through MiXCR, storing one row per CDR3 protein. The sample contains roughly 11,000 distinct CDR3 sequences, 44% of which appear only once.

The TCR originated in a human donor who had recovered from COVID-19. The genes are TRBV10-1 and TRBJ2-1; the match to TRBD2 covers 7 bases. The sequencing input was CD4+ T cells from blood, cultured in vitro. CDR3 nucleotides: TGCGCCACCTCTAGCGGATCCTACAATGAGCAGTTCTTC. Amino acids: CATSSGSYNEQFF.